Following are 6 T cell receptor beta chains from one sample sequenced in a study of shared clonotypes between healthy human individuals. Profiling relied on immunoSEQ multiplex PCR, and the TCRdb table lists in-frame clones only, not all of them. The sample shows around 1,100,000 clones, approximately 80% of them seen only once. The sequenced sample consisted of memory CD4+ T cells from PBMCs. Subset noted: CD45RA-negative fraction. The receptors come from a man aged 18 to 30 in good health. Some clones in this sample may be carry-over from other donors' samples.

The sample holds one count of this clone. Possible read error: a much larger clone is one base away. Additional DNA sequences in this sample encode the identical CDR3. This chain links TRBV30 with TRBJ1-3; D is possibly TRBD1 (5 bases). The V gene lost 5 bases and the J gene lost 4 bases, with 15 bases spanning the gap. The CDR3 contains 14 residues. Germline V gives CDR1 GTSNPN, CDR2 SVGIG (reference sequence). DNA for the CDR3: TGTGCCTGGGCCCCGGGACTCCGCGGAAACACCATATATTTT. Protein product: CAWAPGLRGNTIYF.

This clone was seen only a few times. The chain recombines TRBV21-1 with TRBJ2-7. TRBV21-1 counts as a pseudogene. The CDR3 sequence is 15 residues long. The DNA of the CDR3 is TGTGCCAGCACCTCGATCCGGGACGGACCCTACGAGCAGTACTTC. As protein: CASTSIRDGPYEQYF.

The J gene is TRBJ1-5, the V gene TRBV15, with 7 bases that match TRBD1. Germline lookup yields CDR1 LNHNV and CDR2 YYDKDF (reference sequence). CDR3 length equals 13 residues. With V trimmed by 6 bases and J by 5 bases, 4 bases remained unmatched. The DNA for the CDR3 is TGTGCCACCAGGACAGGGTTGGATCAGCCCCAGCATTTT. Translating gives CATRTGLDQPQHF.

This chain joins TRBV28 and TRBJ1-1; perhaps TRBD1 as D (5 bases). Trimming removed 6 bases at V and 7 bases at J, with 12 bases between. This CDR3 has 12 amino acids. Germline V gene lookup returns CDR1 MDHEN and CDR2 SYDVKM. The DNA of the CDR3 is TGTGCCAGCAGCCTAAGACAGAGTGAAGCTTTCTTT. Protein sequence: CASSLRQSEAFF.

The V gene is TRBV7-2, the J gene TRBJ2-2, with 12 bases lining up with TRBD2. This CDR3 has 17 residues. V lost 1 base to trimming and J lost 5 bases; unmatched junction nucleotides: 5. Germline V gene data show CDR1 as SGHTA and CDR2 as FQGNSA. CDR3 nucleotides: TGTGCCAGCAGCTTAGGCGGAGGACTAGCGGGGACCGGGGAGCTGTTTTTT. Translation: CASSLGGGLAGTGELFF.

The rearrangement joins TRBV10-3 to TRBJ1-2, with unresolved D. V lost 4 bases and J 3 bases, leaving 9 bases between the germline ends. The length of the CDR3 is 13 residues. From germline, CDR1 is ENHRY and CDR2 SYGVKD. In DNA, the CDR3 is TGTGCCATCAGTGCTGCAGAGGACTATGGCTACACCTTC. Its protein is CAISAAEDYGYTF.